This TCR beta chain derives from a study of cytomegalovirus exposure and HLA in healthy donors. Trimming pared 4 bases from V and 4 bases from J, leaving 14 bases between. This CDR3 spans 14 amino acids. The germline gives CDR1 SGHKS, CDR2 YYEKEE (reference sequence). Worth noting for this clone: Its antigen is undetermined.

Clones were read by immunoSEQ multiplex PCR, and TCRdb kept only the in-frame ones, dropping some. The table shows tens of thousands of clones, with 85% to 90% occurring only once. Overall study results and limits: Among the CMV-associated chains, three were confirmed in vitro as specific for CMV antigens. The TCR clusters that emerged in the first cohort tended, a later analysis found, to co-occur in the 120 or so validation repertoires. Reported results showed that the classifier diagnosed cytomegalovirus status with high specificity and sensitivity.

Donors came from a validation cohort of fewer than 150 subjects, distinct from the first 666-subject cohort. This clonotype originated in a woman aged 18 to 35 in good health and CMV-seropositive. Sequenced sample: PBMCs. This chain links TRBV5-5 with TRBJ2-5; D perhaps matches TRBD2 (6 bases). CDR3 in amino acids: CASSEGRERETQYF. As DNA, the CDR3 is TGTGCCAGCAGCGAGGGACGGGAGAGAGAGACCCAGTACTTC.